The subject of this entry is one TCR beta chain. Its cognate antigen is unknown. This specimen belongs to a study of PD-1 blockade in mismatch repair-deficient tumors. Whole-study context: Enrolled about 2013-2017, patients had progressing, pretreated mismatch repair-deficient cancers of about a dozen types. Study-wide findings and caveats: Tumor-resident clones, often undetectable pretreatment in blood, expanded then contracted after pembrolizumab.

PCR or immunohistochemistry showed mismatch repair deficiency in every enrolled patient. The TCR-sequenced patients were a few responders to pembrolizumab. Repertoires were generated with immunoSEQ multiplex PCR, while TCRdb's copy carries only in-frame clones and drops some. The sample consists of about 79,000 clones, 65% to 85% of them appearing once. Unmatched junction bases numbered 11, after V lost 6 bases and J lost 2 bases. The CDR3 is 18 residues long. CDR1 is SGHTA, CDR2 FQGNSA, per germline. V usage is TRBV7-2 and J usage is TRBJ2-3; 13 bases are shared with TRBD2. This clonotype was obtained from an adult with mismatch repair-deficient cancer. Sequencing was performed on peripheral blood, taken 44 weeks after starting pembrolizumab. The CDR3 loop reads CASSRTSGSSSSTDTQYF. As DNA, the CDR3 is TGTGCCAGCAGTCGGACTAGCGGGAGTTCATCATCCACAGATACGCAGTATTTT.